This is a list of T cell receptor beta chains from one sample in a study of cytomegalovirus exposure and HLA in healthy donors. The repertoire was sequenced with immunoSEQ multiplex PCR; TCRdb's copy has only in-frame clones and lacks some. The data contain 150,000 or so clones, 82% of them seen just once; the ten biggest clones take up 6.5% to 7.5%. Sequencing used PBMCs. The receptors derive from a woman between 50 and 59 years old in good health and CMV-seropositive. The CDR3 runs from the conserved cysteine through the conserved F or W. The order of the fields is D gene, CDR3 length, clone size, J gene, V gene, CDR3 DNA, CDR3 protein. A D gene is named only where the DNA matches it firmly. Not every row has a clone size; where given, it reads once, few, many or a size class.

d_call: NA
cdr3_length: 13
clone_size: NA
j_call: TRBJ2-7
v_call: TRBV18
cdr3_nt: TGTGCCAGCTCACCGGGCCGCTACTACGAGCAGTACTTC
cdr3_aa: CASSPGRYYEQYF

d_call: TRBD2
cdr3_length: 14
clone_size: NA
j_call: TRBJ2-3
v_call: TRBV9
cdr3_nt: TGTGCCAGCAGCTTAGCGGGGGGCACAGATACGCAGTATTTT
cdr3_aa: CASSLAGGTDTQYF

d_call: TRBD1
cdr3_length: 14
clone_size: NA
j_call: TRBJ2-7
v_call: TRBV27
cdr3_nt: TGTGCCAGCAGTTTACGCAGGGGGCTGAGAGAGCAGTACTTC
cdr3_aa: CASSLRRGLREQYF

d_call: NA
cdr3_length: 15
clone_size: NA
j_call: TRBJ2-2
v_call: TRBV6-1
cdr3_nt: TGTGCCACACCCGCCCGGGAAGCGAACACCGGGGAGCTGTTTTTT
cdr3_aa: CATPAREANTGELFF

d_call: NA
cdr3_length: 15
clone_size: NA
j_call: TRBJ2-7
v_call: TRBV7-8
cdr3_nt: TGTGCCAGCAGCTTGATACGGCTAGGGGGCTACGAGCAGTACTTC
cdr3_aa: CASSLIRLGGYEQYF

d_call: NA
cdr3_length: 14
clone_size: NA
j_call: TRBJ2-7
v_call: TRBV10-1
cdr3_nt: TGCGCCAGCAGTACCAGGGATCGGTCCTACGAGCAGTACTTC
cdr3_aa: CASSTRDRSYEQYF

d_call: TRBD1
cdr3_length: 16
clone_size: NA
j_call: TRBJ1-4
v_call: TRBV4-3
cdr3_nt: TGCGCCAGCAGCCAAGATCGGGCCAGGGGGGTGGAAAAACTGTTTTTT
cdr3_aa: CASSQDRARGVEKLFF

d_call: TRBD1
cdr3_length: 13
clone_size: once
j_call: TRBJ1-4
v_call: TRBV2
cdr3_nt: TGTGCCAGCAGTGGGGGACAGTATGAAAAACTGTTTTTT
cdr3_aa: CASSGGQYEKLFF

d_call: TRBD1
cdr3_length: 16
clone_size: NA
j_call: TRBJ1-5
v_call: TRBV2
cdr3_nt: TGTGCCAGCAGCCGACAGGGATTTAATAGCAATCAGCCCCAGCATTTT
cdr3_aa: CASSRQGFNSNQPQHF

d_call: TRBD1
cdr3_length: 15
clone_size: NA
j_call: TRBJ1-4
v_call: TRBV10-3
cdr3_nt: TGTGCCATCAGTGAGGGGGCAGGGGGACGGGAAAAACTGTTTTTT
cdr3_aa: CAISEGAGGREKLFF

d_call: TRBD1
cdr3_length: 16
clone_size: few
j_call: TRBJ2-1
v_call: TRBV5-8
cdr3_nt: TGTGCCAGCAGCCGCTGGGGGACAGGGTCCTACAATGAGCAGTTCTTC
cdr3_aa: CASSRWGTGSYNEQFF

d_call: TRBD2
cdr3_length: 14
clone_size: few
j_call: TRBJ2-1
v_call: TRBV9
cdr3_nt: TGTGCCAGCAGCGTGACTAGCGGGGGGGATGAGCAGTTCTTC
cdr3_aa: CASSVTSGGDEQFF

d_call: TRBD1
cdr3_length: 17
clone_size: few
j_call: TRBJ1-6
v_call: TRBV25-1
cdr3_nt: TGTGCCAGCACCCCGGACAGGGGGCGAGGGTTCCCTTCACCCCTCCACTTT
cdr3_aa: CASTPDRGRGFPSPLHF

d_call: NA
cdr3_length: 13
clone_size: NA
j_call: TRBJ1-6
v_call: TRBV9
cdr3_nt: TGTGCCAGCAGCCCATTAACCGGGGTGGCCCTCCACTTT
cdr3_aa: CASSPLTGVALHF

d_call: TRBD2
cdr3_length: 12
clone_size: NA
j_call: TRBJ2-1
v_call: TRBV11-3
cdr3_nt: TGTGCCAGCAGCTCTCGGGGGGGTGAGCAGTTCTTC
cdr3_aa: CASSSRGGEQFF

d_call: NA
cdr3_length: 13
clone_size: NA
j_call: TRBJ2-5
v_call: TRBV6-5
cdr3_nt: TGTGCCAGCAGTCCTTGGGGCGCGGAGACCCAGTACTTC
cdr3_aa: CASSPWGAETQYF

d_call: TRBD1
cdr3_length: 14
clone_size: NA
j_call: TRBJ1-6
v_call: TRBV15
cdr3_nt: TGTGCCACCAGCAGAGACAGGGGGAATTCACCCCTCCACTTT
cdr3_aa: CATSRDRGNSPLHF

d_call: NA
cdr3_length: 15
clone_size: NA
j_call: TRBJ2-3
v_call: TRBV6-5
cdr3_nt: TGTGCCAGCATGGCTTGGGGGGAAGGCACAGATACGCAGTATTTT
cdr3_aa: CASMAWGEGTDTQYF

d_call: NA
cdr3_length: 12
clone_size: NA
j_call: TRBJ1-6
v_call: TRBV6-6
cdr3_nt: TGTGCCAGCAGTCCCTTTAGTTCACCCCTCCACTTT
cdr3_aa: CASSPFSSPLHF

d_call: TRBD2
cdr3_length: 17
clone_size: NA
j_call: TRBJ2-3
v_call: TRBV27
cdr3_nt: TGTGCCAGCAGTTTGGGAGTAGCGGGGCCCGACACAGATACGCAGTATTTT
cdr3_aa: CASSLGVAGPDTDTQYF

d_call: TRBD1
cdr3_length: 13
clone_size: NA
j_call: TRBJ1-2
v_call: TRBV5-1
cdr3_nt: TGCGCCAGCAGCACGGGACAGGGTTTTGGCTACACCTTC
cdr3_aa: CASSTGQGFGYTF

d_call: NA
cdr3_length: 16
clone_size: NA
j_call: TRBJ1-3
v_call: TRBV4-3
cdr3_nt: TGCGCCAGCAGCCAAGGACAGGCGGCGACTGGAAACACCATATATTTT
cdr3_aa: CASSQGQAATGNTIYF

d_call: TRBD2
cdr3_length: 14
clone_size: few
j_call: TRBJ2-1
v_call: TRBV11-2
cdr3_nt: TGTGCCAGCAGAAGTTCCAGCGGGGCGGGTGAGCAGTTCTTC
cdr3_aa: CASRSSSGAGEQFF

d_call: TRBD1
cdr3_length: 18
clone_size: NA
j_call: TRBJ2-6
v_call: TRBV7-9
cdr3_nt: TGTGCCAGCAGCCTCTGGACAGGGAGCCTCTCTGGGGCCAACGTCCTGACTTTC
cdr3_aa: CASSLWTGSLSGANVLTF

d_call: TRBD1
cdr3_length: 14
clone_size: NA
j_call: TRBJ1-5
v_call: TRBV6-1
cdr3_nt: TGTGCCAGCAGGGCAGGGGGTAAGGGTCAGCCCCAGCATTTT
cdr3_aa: CASRAGGKGQPQHF

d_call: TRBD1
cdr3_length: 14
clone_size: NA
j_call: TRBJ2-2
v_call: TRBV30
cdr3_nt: TGTGCCTGGAGCGGAGGACAGGGGGCCGGGGAGCTGTTTTTT
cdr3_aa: CAWSGGQGAGELFF

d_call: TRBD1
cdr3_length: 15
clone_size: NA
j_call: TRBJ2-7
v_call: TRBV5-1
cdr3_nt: TGCGCCAGCAGCTCAGGACAGGGGACGGGCTACGAGCAGTACTTC
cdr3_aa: CASSSGQGTGYEQYF

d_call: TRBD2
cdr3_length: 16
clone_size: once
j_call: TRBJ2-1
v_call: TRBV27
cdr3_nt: TGTGCCAGCAACCCCCTGGGGCTAGCGGGTTACAATGAGCAGTTCTTC
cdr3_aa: CASNPLGLAGYNEQFF

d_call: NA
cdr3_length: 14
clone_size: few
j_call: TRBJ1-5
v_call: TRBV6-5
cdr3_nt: TGTGCCAGCAGTTACGGGGCAGGGGTTCAGCCCCAGCATTTT
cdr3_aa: CASSYGAGVQPQHF